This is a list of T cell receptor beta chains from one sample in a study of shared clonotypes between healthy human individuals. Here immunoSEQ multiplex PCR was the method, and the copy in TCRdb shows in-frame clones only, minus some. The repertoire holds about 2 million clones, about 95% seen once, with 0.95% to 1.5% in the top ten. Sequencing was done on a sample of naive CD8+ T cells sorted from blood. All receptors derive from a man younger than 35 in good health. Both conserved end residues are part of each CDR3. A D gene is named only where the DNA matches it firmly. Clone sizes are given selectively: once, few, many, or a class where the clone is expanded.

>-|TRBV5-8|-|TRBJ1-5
TGTGCCAGCAGCCCGGGACCTCAGCCCCAGCATTTT
CASSPGPQPQHF
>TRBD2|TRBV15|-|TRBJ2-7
TGTGCCACCAGCAGAGAGGCTAGCGGAAACTACGAGCAGTACTTC
CATSREASGNYEQYF
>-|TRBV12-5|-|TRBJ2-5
TGTGCTAGTCCTCCGGGGGACAGTGAAGAGACCCAGTACTTC
CASPPGDSEETQYF
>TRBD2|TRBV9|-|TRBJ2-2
TGTGCCAGCAGCGGGACTAGCGGGAGCCTGTTTTTT
CASSGTSGSLFF
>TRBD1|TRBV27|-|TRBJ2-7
TGTGCCAGCAGTGTAAGAGGGGACAGGGAGTCCTACGAGCAGTACTTC
CASSVRGDRESYEQYF
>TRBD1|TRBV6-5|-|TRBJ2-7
TGTGCCAGCAGTTATGACAGGGGGAACGAGCAGTACTTC
CASSYDRGNEQYF
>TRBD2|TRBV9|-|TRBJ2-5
TGTGCCAGCAGCGATTCAGTAGCGGGAGAGGTAGAGACCCAGTACTTC
CASSDSVAGEVETQYF
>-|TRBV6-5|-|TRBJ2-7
TGTGCCAGCAGCCCCGAGCCTACGCTTAGCTACGAGCAGTACTTC
CASSPEPTLSYEQYF
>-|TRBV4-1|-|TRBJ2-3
TGCGCCAGCAGCCAAGGCCCAGGGGAGACGGATACGCAGTATTTT
CASSQGPGETDTQYF
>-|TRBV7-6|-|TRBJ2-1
TGTGCCAGCAGCTTAGAGGCCTTCAATGAGCAGTTCTTC
CASSLEAFNEQFF
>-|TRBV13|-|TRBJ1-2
TGTGCCAGCAGCCAAGGGACCGCTAACTATGGCTACACCTTC
CASSQGTANYGYTF
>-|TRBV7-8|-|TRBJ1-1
TGTGCCAGCAGCCAGAGTTCTGAAGCTTTCTTT
CASSQSSEAFF
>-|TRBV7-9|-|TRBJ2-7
TGTGCCAGCAGCTTGAAGGACGGCTACGAGCAGTACTTC
CASSLKDGYEQYF
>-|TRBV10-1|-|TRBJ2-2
TGCGCCAGCAGTCTACTGATGGGGGGGGAGCTGTTTTTT
CASSLLMGGELFF
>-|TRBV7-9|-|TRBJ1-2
TGTGCCAGCAGCTTAGAACAGCCTAACTATGGCTACACCTTC
CASSLEQPNYGYTF
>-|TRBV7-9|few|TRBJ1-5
TGTGCCAGCAGCTCAGAGACTGGAGGAGCCCAGCATTTT
CASSSETGGAQHF
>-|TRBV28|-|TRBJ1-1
TGTGCCAGCAGCCCTTGGGGGGAGGGTTTGAACACTGAAGCTTTCTTT
CASSPWGEGLNTEAFF
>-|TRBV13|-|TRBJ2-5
TGTGCCAGCAGCTTACAACAGAACCAAGAGACCCAGTACTTC
CASSLQQNQETQYF
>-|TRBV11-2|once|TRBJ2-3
TGTGCCAGCAGCTTAGAGGGAGGGCAGTATTTT
CASSLEGGQYF
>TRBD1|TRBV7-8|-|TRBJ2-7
TGTGCCAGCAGCCATTCCACGGGACAGGGAGGCTACGAGCAGTACTTC
CASSHSTGQGGYEQYF
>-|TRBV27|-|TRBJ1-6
TGTGCCAGCAGTTTCTACGGTTTACAGGATAATTCACCCCTCCACTTT
CASSFYGLQDNSPLHF
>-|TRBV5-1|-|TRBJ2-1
TGCGCCAGCACGGGGATGTATTCGGGTGATGAGCAGTTCTTC
CASTGMYSGDEQFF
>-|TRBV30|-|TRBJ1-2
TGTGCTCACGATCTGGGGGGAGCTAACTATGGCTACACCTTC
CAHDLGGANYGYTF
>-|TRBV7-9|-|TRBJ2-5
TGTGCCAGCTACGTAGCCGGGGGCCAAGAGACCCAGTACTTC
CASYVAGGQETQYF
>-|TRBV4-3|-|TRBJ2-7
TGCGCCAGCAGCCCAGCGGGTGGCGACGAGCAGTACTTC
CASSPAGGDEQYF
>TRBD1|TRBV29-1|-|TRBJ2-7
TGCAGCGTAGCCGAAACAGGGGTGCCCTACGAGCAGTACTTC
CSVAETGVPYEQYF
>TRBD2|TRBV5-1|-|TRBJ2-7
TGCGCCAGCAGCCCCGGACTAGCGGGAGACGAGCAGTACTTC
CASSPGLAGDEQYF
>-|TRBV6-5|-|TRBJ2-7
TGTGCCAGCAGTTTAATCAGGGGGGCGGCCTACGAGCAGTACTTC
CASSLIRGAAYEQYF
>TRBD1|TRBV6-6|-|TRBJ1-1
TGTGCCAGCTTCAGGGGGGGAAGGAACACTGAAGCTTTCTTT
CASFRGGRNTEAFF
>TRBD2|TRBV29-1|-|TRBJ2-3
TGCAGCGCCGTTCTAGCGGGGGCCCCGGATACGCAGTATTTT
CSAVLAGAPDTQYF
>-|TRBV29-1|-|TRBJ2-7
TGCAGCGCCCGGGACGGAGCCTACGAGCAGTACTTC
CSARDGAYEQYF
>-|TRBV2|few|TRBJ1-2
TGTGCCAGCAGTGAAAGCAGGGAAGTAGATGGCTACACCTTC
CASSESREVDGYTF
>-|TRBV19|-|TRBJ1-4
TGTGCCACCTCAGGGTACGCAACTAATGAAAAACTGTTTTTT
CATSGYATNEKLFF
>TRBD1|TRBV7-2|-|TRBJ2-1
TGTGCCAGCAGCTTAGACCCCGGGACAGACAATGAGCAGTTCTTC
CASSLDPGTDNEQFF